This record concerns one T cell receptor (beta chain) sequence. According to the study, genomic DNA was the template for TCR beta VDJ and CDR3 profiling. TCRdb called the reads again in MiXCR, with one record for every CDR3 protein. The sample records 300,000 or so distinct CDR3 sequences, around 60% being singletons. The data originate from a study of CD8+CD57+ T cells in acquired aplastic anemia. At the level of the study: DNA from sorted CD4+ and CD8+ cells averaged around 3.2 ug.

After removal of 4 bases from V and 0 bases from J, the junction contained 4 bases not matched to a gene. This CDR3 comprises 15 residues. Germline loops: CDR1 MNHEY, CDR2 SVGEGT. The rearrangement links TRBV6-2 or TRBV6-3 to TRBJ2-7; 9 bases map to TRBD2. Sequenced input: sorted CD4+, CD8+, or CD8+CD57+ T cells (not recorded which) from PBMCs. The clonotype comes from a human donor with severe aplastic anemia or a healthy control (not recorded which). The CDR3 loop is CASSFIAGASYEQYF. The CDR3 region has the DNA TGTGCCAGCAGTTTCATAGCGGGGGCCTCCTACGAGCAGTACTTC.